This section outlines one T cell receptor beta chain sequence together with its context. Profiled with immunoSEQ multiplex PCR; TCRdb holds only in-frame clones, not every one. The sample has fewer than 400,000 clones, less than 85% seen once. This entry belongs to a study of shared clonotypes between healthy human individuals. Whole-study context: Each donor's CD8 memory used one plate, CD8 naive two, each CD4 subset three.

V dropped 10 bases and J dropped 2; count of bases not matched to a gene: 7. This CDR3 has 15 amino acids. Germline V gene lookup returns CDR1 MNHNY and CDR2 SVGAGI (reference sequence). Sequenced material: memory CD4+ T cells sorted from blood. Subset described: CD45RA-negative fraction. V usage is TRBV6-6 and J usage is TRBJ2-2; 10 positions agree with TRBD1. The receptor's source is a man between 25 and 39 years old in good health. CDR3 protein: CATERTGGNTGELFF. CDR3 sequence (DNA): TGTGCCACCGAACGGACAGGGGGTAACACCGGGGAGCTGTTTTTT.